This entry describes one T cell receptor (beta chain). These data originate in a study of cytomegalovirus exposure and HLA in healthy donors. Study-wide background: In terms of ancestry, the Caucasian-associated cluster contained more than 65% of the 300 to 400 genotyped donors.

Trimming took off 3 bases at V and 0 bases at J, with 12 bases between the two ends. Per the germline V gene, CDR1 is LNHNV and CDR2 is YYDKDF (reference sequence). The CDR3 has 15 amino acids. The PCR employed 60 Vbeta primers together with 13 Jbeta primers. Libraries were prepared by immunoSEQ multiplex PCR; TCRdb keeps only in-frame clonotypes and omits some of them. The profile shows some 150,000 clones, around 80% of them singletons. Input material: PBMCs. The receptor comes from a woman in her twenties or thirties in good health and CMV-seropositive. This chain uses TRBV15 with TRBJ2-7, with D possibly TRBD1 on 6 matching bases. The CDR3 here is CATSRPTGPSYEQYF. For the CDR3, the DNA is TGTGCCACCAGCAGGCCGACAGGTCCCTCCTACGAGCAGTACTTC.